This passage covers 10 T cell receptor beta chains from one sample sequenced in a study of spatial heterogeneity in lung cancer. TCRdb re-called the 5' RACE reads with MiXCR, one entry per CDR3 protein. The sample yields around 8,900 distinct CDR3 sequences, 2.9% seen once. Whole-study findings and limits: The number of expanded tumor alpha and beta chains correlated with mutation number.

Time point: sample taken at primary tumor resection. Their antigens remain unidentified. Sequenced material: lung tumor tissue, taken at surgery. The receptors originated from a male donor with early-stage non-small cell lung cancer.

This chain joins TRBV6-2 or TRBV6-3 and TRBJ2-3; a weak D match, TRBD2 (7 bases). The CDR3 extends over 15 amino acids. The V end was cut by 7 bases, the J end by 2 bases, with 16 bases between. Germline CDR1 and CDR2: MNHEY and SVGEGT. The CDR3 is CASIGTGGNTDTQYF. Written as DNA, the CDR3 is TGTGCCAGCATCGGGACGGGGGGCAACACAGATACGCAGTATTTT.

This rearrangement joins TRBV8-2 to TRBJ2-7; no check of the table's D call, TRBD1, against the DNA was made. TRBV8-2 is noted as a pseudogene. There are 12 residues in the CDR3. The DNA of the CDR3 is TGTGGGGACAGGGGGAGGTCCTACGAGCAGTACTTC. Translation: CGDRGRSYEQYF.

This clonotype was detected ten times or more. The chain links TRBV5-1 to TRBJ1-2; D remains unclear. Germline V gives CDR1 SGHRS, CDR2 YFSETQ. The V end lost 4 bases, the J end lost 7 bases, and 20 bases lay between the germline ends. The CDR3 runs to 15 residues. The CDR3 sequence: CASSGGLLKEVGYTF. The CDR3 DNA follows: TGCGCCAGCAGCGGCGGACTCCTAAAAGAGGTTGGCTACACCTTC.

There are many counts of this clonotype. V gene TRBV11-3 combines with J gene TRBJ2-5; unclear D gene. Looked up from germline, CDR1 is SGHNT and CDR2 is YENEEA. There are 12 residues in the CDR3. V was clipped by 4 bases and J by 7 bases, with 10 bases between them. CDR3 amino acids: CASSSLTGTQYF. CDR3 DNA: TGTGCCAGCAGCTCTTTGACGGGGACCCAGTACTTC.

Judged by abundance, this clonotype is medium-sized. J is TRBJ1-1 and V is TRBV5-1; D gene uncertain. The germline V gene has CDR1 SGHRS and CDR2 YFSETQ. Trimming left V 5 bases short and J 3 bases short, with 17 bases between. The CDR3 runs 15 residues. This CDR3 reads CASRSFGPLDTEAFF. Written as DNA, the CDR3 is TGCGCCAGCAGGAGCTTTGGCCCCCTTGACACTGAAGCTTTCTTT.

This clonotype was observed many times. The V call is TRBV11-2, the J call TRBJ1-3; D is unresolved. The CDR3 runs to 14 residues. CDR1 SGHAT and CDR2 FQNNGV come from the germline V gene. V was clipped by 5 bases and J by 1 base, with 9 bases between them. This chain's CDR3 is CASSQAGSGNTIYF. The CDR3 DNA reads as TGTGCCAGCAGCCAAGCTGGTTCTGGAAACACCATATATTTT.

Many counts were recorded for this clonotype. The chain uses TRBV20-1 and TRBJ1-2, with 8 bases that match TRBD1. The CDR3 totals 13 residues. CDR1 and CDR2 (germline): DFQATT, SNEGSKA (reference sequence). V dropped 6 bases and J dropped 2; count of bases not matched to a gene: 5. As DNA, the CDR3 is TGCAGTGCAGGGACAGGACTGAACTATGGCTACACCTTC. It yields the protein CSAGTGLNYGYTF.

This clonotype was seen ten or more times. The chain recombines TRBV12-3 or TRBV12-4 with TRBJ2-5; TRBD2 might be the D (6 bases). V was pared by 5 bases and J by 9 bases, with 10 bases between. There are 11 residues in the CDR3. The CDR3: CASSLGGAQYF. The CDR3 nucleotides are TGTGCCAGCAGTCTAGGAGGGGCCCAGTACTTC.

In its sample, this clonotype ranks as medium-sized. The V gene is TRBV6-5, the J gene TRBJ1-1; D call uncertain. The CDR3 contains 15 residues. Trimming left V 0 bases short and J 4 bases short, with 12 bases between. The germline CDR1 and CDR2 sequences are MNHEY and SVGAGI. The CDR3 reads CASSYSAGVGTEAFF. The DNA of the CDR3 is TGTGCCAGCAGTTACTCGGCCGGGGTCGGCACTGAAGCTTTCTTT.

At least ten counts were recorded for this clonotype. The V and J genes are TRBV10-3 and TRBJ2-1; a possible D gene is TRBD1 (6 bases). The V end lost 8 bases, the J end lost 1 base, and 21 bases lay between the germline ends. This CDR3 is 17 amino acids long. CDR1 is ENHRY and CDR2 is SYGVKD in the germline V gene. Written as DNA, the CDR3 is TGTGCCATCCGAAACCGCTCAGGGGTTTCTTCCTACAATGAGCAGTTCTTC. Encoded protein: CAIRNRSGVSSYNEQFF.